This T cell receptor (beta chain) was identified in a study of T cells after yellow fever vaccination. Germline-derived CDR1 and CDR2 are SGHTA and FQGNSA. The CDR3 contains 11 residues. V shed 6 bases and J shed 5 bases, with 4 bases lying between them. TCRdb used MiXCR to reprocess the 5' RACE reads, holding one entry per CDR3 protein. Seen here are around 310,000 distinct CDR3 sequences, about 4.5% observed once, and the top ten hold 15% to 20%. The sample consisted of PBMCs, taken 15 days after the yellow fever booster vaccination. The receptor comes from a man between 18 and 29 years old who received the YFV17D yellow fever vaccine. The chain has TRBV7-2 and TRBJ2-2; D uncertain. The CDR3 sequence: CASSWTGELFF. CDR3 coding DNA: TGTGCCAGCAGTTGGACCGGGGAGCTGTTTTTT.